This paragraph covers one TCR beta chain sequence. V dropped 2 bases and J dropped 4 bases, with 11 bases sitting between them. CDR1 and CDR2 from the germline V gene are DFQATT and SNEGSKA (reference sequence). The CDR3 is 13 amino acids. MiXCR was run by TCRdb on the RT-PCR reads, yielding one entry per CDR3 protein. Counted here are approximately 720,000 distinct CDR3 sequences, around 14% occurring once; the ten biggest clones make up 3.6%. The TCR sequence derives from a female donor in good health, serving as a healthy control. V is TRBV20-1 and J is TRBJ1-1; D remains ambiguous. Sequences were obtained from memory CD4+ T cells from blood. CDR3 region: CSARPEPTTEAFF. CDR3 DNA: TGCAGTGCTAGACCAGAGCCGACCACTGAAGCTTTCTTT.